This is a list of T cell receptor beta chains from one sample in a study of shared clonotypes between healthy human individuals. Clones were read by immunoSEQ multiplex PCR, and TCRdb kept only the in-frame ones, dropping some. Seen here are about 450,000 clones, roughly 85% observed once, and the top ten hold roughly 12%. The sample was PBMCs. These receptors all come from a woman aged 40 to 50 in good health. Some clones in this sample may be carry-over from other donors' samples. Both conserved end residues are part of each CDR3. The D gene is left open where the match is weak. Not all rows give a size; the values are once, few, many and, for expanded clones, a class.

V	size	D	J	DNA	CDR3
TRBV7-8	once	-	TRBJ1-1	TGTGCCAGCAGCTCTCCCGTTGGGAACACTGAAGCTTTCTTT	CASSSPVGNTEAFF
TRBV19	-	TRBD2	TRBJ2-7	TGTGCCAGTAGTAGTCTAGCGGCCTACGAGCAGTACTTC	CASSSLAAYEQYF
TRBV18	-	-	TRBJ2-7	TGTGCCAGCTCACGGCTAGCGCAAAGGGGCGAGCAGTACTTC	CASSRLAQRGEQYF
TRBV6-5	-	TRBD1	TRBJ1-1	TGTGCCAGCAGAACAGACAGGGACACTGAAGCTTTCTTT	CASRTDRDTEAFF
TRBV7-9	-	-	TRBJ2-1	TGTGCCAGCAGCACTCGAATGGACCCCCAGCGGTACAATGAGCAGTTCTTC	CASSTRMDPQRYNEQFF
TRBV28	-	-	TRBJ1-5	TGTGCCAGCAGTCCGACATGGGGCCTGGGAAATCAGCCCCAGCATTTT	CASSPTWGLGNQPQHF
TRBV5-4	-	TRBD2	TRBJ2-3	TGTGCCAGCAGCCGGACGGGGGGGGCGATGACAGATACGCAGTATTTT	CASSRTGGAMTDTQYF
TRBV7-9	once	-	TRBJ2-7	TGTGCCAGCAGCTTAGATGAGGCCGAGGGGCTAGGGAACGAGCAGTACTTC	CASSLDEAEGLGNEQYF
TRBV11-2	once	-	TRBJ2-2	TGTGCCAGCAGCTTAACCGGCCGAAAGAACACCGGGGAGCTGTTTTTT	CASSLTGRKNTGELFF
TRBV10-3	-	-	TRBJ2-3	TGTGCCATTTCAGGTAGCACAGATACGCAGTATTTT	CAISGSTDTQYF
TRBV7-9	-	-	TRBJ1-5	TGTGCCAGCAGCTTAGAGCAGTCTCATCAGCCCCAGCATTTT	CASSLEQSHQPQHF
TRBV5-1	few	TRBD1	TRBJ2-5	TGCGCCAGCAGCCCCGGACAGGGAGAGACCCAGTACTTC	CASSPGQGETQYF
TRBV29-1	few	TRBD1	TRBJ2-7	TGCAGCGTTAGGACAGGGGTGACCTACGAGCAGTACTTC	CSVRTGVTYEQYF
TRBV18	few	-	TRBJ2-7	TGTGCCAGCTCCACCGGGTCGCGGAGGGAGCAGTACTTC	CASSTGSRREQYF
TRBV4-1	-	-	TRBJ1-2	TGCGCCAGCAGCCAAGATGGGGCTGAAGGATATGGCTACACCTTC	CASSQDGAEGYGYTF
TRBV6-6	-	-	TRBJ1-3	TGTGCCAGCAGTTACAGCTCTGGAAACACCATATATTTT	CASSYSSGNTIYF
TRBV9	-	-	TRBJ2-2	TGTGCCAGCAGCGTAGACAGTAGCCGCCTCGGGGAGCTGTTTTTT	CASSVDSSRLGELFF
TRBV7-2	-	TRBD2	TRBJ2-7	TGTGCCAGCACCAAAGGCGGGAGTAAGTACGAGCAGTACTTC	CASTKGGSKYEQYF
TRBV14	-	-	TRBJ2-5	TGTGCCAGCAGCCAGAGGGCAAACCAAGAGACCCAGTACTTC	CASSQRANQETQYF
TRBV5-4	-	TRBD2	TRBJ2-7	TGTGCCAGCAGCGGGGGACTAGCGGGACTATACGAGCAGTACTTC	CASSGGLAGLYEQYF
TRBV2	few	-	TRBJ2-3	TGTGCCAGCAGAGCGGGACAGACTAGCACAGATACGCAGTATTTT	CASRAGQTSTDTQYF
TRBV11-2	-	-	TRBJ2-5	TGTGCCAGCAGCTCCTGGGGGGCAGGGGGGACTGGGGAGACCCAGTACTTC	CASSSWGAGGTGETQYF
TRBV6-6	-	-	TRBJ2-7	TGTGCCAGCAGTGGCGATACAGGGAGTGAGCAGTACTTC	CASSGDTGSEQYF
TRBV6-1	-	-	TRBJ1-4	TGTGCCAGCAGATTCGGCGCAACTAATGAAAAACTGTTTTTT	CASRFGATNEKLFF
TRBV6-1	-	TRBD2	TRBJ2-1	TGTGCCAGCAGGGACAGCGGGAGTCGAAATGAGCAGTTCTTC	CASRDSGSRNEQFF
TRBV15	-	-	TRBJ2-3	TGTGCCACCAGCAGAGATCGTGAGCGCACAGATACGCAGTATTTT	CATSRDRERTDTQYF
TRBV5-4	-	-	TRBJ1-2	TGTGCCAGCAGCTTTGGATTTGAGGGTTTGCAGGCCGGCGGCTATGGCTACACCTTC	CASSFGFEGLQAGGYGYTF
TRBV28	-	TRBD1	TRBJ2-4	TGTGCCAGCAGTATCAGCCTGACAGGGGTGGCAAACATTCAGTACTTC	CASSISLTGVANIQYF
TRBV10-2	-	-	TRBJ2-3	TGCGCCAGCAGCAGGGAGAGGAGCACAGATACGCAGTATTTT	CASSRERSTDTQYF
TRBV6-6	-	-	TRBJ2-5	TGTGCCAGCAGTGCACGACAAGAGACCCAGTACTTC	CASSARQETQYF
TRBV6-6	-	-	TRBJ1-4	TGTGCCAGCAGTGTAAGGGCAACTAATGAAAAACTGTTTTTT	CASSVRATNEKLFF
TRBV25-1	many	-	TRBJ2-7	TGTGCCAGCAGTGATTCATTCGACAGGAGCTCCTACGAGCAGTACTTC	CASSDSFDRSSYEQYF
TRBV27	once	-	TRBJ1-2	TGTGCCAGCAGCTACAGGGCCCAGGCGGGCTACACCTTC	CASSYRAQAGYTF
TRBV6-6	-	-	TRBJ2-1	TGTGCCAGCAGTTACTACGGTTCCTCCCGAGACAATGAGCAGTTCTTC	CASSYYGSSRDNEQFF
TRBV19	once	TRBD2	TRBJ2-7	TGTGCCAGTAGTGGGGGACTAGCGGTGGCCTACGAGCAGTACTTC	CASSGGLAVAYEQYF
TRBV2	-	-	TRBJ2-5	TGTGCCAGCAGGCCGGGGCCGAGCCAAGAGACCCAGTACTTC	CASRPGPSQETQYF